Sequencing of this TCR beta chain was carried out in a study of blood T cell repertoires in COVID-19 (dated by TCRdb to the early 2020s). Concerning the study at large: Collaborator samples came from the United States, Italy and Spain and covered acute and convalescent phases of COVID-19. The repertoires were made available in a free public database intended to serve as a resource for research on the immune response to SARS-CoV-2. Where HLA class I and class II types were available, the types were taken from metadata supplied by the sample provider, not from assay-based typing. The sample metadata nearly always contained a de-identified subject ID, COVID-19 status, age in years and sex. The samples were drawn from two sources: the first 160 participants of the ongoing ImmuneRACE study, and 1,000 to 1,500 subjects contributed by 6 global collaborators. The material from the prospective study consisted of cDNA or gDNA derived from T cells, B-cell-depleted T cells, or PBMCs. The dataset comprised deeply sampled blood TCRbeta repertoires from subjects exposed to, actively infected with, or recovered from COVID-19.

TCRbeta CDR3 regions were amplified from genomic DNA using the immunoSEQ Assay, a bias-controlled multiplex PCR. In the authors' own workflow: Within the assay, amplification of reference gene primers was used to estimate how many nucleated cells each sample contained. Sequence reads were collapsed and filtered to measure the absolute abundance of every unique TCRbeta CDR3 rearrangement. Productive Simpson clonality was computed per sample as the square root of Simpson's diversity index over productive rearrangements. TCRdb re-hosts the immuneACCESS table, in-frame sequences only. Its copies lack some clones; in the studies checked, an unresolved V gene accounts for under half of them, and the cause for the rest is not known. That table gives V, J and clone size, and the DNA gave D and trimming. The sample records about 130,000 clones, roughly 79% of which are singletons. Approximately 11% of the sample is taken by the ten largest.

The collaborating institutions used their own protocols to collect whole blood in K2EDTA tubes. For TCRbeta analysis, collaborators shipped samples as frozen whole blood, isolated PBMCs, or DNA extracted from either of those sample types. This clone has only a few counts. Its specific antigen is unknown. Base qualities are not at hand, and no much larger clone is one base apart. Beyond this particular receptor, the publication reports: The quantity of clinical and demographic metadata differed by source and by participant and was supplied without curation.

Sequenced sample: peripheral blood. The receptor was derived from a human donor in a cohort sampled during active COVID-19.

The CDR3 protein sequence reads: CASSSGLAGASNTGELFF. The DNA reads as follows: TGTGCCAGCAGCAGCGGACTAGCGGGGGCCTCGAACACCGGGGAGCTGTTTTTT. The chain is assembled from TRBV7-6 and TRBJ2-2; 13 nucleotides in the junction match TRBD2. Based on the germline V gene, the CDR1 and CDR2 sequences are SGHVS and FNYEAQ. Here V drops 5 bases and J drops 0 bases, and the junction holds 6 bases not matched to any gene. The CDR3, cysteine through phenylalanine, is 18 amino acids long. Only CDR3 DNA remains: 54 bases, in frame from the first base.